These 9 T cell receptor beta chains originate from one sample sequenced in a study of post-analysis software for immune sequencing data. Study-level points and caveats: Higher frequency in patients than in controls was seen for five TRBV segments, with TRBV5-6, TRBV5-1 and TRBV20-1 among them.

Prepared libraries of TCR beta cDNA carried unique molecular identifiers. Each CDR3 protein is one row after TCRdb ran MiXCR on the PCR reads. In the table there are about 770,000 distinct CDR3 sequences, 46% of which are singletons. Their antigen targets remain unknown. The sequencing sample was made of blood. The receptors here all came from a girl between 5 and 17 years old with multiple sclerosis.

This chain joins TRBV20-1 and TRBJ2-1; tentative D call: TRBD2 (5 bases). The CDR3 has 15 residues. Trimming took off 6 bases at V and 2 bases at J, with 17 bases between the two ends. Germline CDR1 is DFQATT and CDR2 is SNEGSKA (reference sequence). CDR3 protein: CSAAEAAGPYNEQFF. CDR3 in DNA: TGCAGTGCCGCAGAAGCGGCTGGACCCTACAATGAGCAGTTCTTC.

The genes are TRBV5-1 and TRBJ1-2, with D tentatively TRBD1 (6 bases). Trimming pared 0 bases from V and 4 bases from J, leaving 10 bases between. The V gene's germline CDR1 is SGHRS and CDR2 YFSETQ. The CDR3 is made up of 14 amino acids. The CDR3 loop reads CASSLGEGVYGYTF. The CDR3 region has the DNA TGCGCCAGCAGCTTGGGAGAGGGGGTCTATGGCTACACCTTC.

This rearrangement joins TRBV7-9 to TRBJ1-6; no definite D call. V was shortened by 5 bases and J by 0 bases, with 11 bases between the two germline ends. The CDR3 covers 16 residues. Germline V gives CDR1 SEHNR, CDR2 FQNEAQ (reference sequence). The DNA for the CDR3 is TGTGCCAGCAGCCCGGCGGGGAGCTCCTATAATTCACCCCTCCACTTT. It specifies CASSPAGSSYNSPLHF. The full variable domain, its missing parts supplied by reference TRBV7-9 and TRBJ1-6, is DTGVSQNPRHKITKRGQNVTFRCDPISEHNRLYWYRQTLGQGPEFLTYFQNEAQLEKSRLLSDRFSAERPKGSFSTLEIQRTEQGDSAMYLCASSPAGSSYNSPLHFGNGTRLTVT.

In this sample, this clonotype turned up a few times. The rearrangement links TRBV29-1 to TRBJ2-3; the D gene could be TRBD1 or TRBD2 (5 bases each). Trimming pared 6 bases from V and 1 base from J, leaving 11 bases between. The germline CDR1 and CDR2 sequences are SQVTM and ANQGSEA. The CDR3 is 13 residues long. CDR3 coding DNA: TGCAGCGTCACCGGGACGGGCACAGATACGCAGTATTTT. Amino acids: CSVTGTGTDTQYF.

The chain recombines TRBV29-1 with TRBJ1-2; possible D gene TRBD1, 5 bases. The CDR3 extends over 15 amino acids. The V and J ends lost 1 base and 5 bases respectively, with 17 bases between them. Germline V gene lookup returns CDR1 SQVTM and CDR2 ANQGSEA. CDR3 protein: CSVEGGASFGYGYTF. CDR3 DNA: TGCAGCGTTGAAGGAGGGGCAAGCTTTGGGTATGGCTACACCTTC.

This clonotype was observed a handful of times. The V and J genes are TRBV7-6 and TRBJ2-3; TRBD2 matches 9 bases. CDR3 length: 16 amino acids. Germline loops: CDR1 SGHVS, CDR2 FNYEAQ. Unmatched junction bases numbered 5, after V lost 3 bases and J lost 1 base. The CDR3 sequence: CASSLVAGVGTDTQYF. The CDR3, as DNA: TGTGCCAGCAGCTTGGTAGCGGGAGTTGGCACAGATACGCAGTATTTT.

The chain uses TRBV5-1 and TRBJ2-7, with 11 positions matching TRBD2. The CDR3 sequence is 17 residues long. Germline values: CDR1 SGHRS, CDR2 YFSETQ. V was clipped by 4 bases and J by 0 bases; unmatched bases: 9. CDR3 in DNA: TGCGCCAGCAGCCCAGGCCCTAGCGGGAGGCCCTCCTACGAGCAGTACTTC. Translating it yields CASSPGPSGRPSYEQYF.

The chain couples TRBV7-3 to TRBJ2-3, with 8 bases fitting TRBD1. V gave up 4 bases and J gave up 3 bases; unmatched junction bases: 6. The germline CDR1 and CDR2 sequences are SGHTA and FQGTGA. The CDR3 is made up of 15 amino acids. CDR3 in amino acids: CASSYRGWSTDTQYF. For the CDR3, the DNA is TGTGCCAGCAGCTACAGGGGGTGGTCTACAGATACGCAGTATTTT.

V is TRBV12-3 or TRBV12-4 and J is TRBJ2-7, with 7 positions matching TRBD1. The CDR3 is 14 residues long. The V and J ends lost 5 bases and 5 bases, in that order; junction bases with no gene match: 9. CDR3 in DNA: TGTGCCAGCAGTCCACGCCGGACAGGAAACGAGCAGTACTTC. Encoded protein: CASSPRRTGNEQYF.